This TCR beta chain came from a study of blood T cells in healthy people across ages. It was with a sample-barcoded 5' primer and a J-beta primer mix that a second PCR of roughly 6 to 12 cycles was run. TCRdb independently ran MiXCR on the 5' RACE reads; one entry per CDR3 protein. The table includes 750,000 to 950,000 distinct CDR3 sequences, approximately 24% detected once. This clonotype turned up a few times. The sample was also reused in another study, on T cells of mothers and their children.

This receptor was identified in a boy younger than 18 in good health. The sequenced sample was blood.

The CDR3 protein is CAISGPPRGSGNEQFF. DNA of the CDR3: TGTGCCATCAGTGGACCCCCCAGAGGTTCTGGCAATGAGCAGTTCTTC. V and J are TRBV10-3 and TRBJ2-1; D remains unclear. The V end lost 4 bases, the J end lost 6 bases, and 19 bases lay between the germline ends. Germline V lookup: CDR1 ENHRY, CDR2 SYGVKD. The CDR3 loop spans 16 amino acids.